This T cell receptor beta chain was identified in a study of T cells in Graves' hyperthyroidism and ophthalmopathy. Study results and caveats: Stable hyperthyroidism was separated from ophthalmopathy by a model based on 13 V-J features.

The CDR3 consists of 13 residues. Per the germline V gene, CDR1 is MNHEY and CDR2 is SVGAGI. Trimming shortened V by 2 bases and J by 6 bases, and 11 bases separated the two germline ends. TCR beta CDR3 regions were amplified from RNA. HTBI primers were the set used in a first-round RT-PCR of the TCR CDR3. TCRdb re-derived calls from the multiplex PCR reads in MiXCR, one entry per CDR3 protein. The sample has 490,000 or so distinct CDR3 sequences, over 35% seen once. As for this clonotype: Antigen unknown.

The gene calls are TRBV6-5 and TRBJ2-7, with D possibly being TRBD2 (6 bases). This sequence originates from an adult woman with Graves' disease, either hyperthyroidism or ophthalmopathy (not recorded which). Specimen: peripheral blood or thyroid tissue (not recorded which). In DNA form, the CDR3 reads TGTGCCAGCAGTTACGGGTGGAGGGGCGAGCAGTACTTC. This encodes CASSYGWRGEQYF.